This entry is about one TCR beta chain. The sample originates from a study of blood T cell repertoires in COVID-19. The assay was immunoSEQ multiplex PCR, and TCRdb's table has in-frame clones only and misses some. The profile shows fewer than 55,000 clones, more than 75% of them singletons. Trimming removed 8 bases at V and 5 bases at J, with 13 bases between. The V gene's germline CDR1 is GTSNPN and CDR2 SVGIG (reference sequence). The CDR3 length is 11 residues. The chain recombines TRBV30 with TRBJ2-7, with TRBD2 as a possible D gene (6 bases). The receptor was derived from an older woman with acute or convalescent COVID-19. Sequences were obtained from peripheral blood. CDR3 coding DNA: TGTGCCATAGCGGACGGGAACGAGCAGTACTTC. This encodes CAIADGNEQYF. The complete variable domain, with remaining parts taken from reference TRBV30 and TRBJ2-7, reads SQTIHQWPATLVQPVGSPLSLECTVEGTSNPNLYWYRQAAGRGLQLLFYSVGIGQISSEVPQNLSASRPQDRQFILSSKKLLLSDSGFYLCAIADGNEQYFGPGTRLTVT.